Following are 11 T cell receptor beta chains from one sample sequenced in a study of T cell responses to AZD1222 COVID-19 vaccine. Only in-frame clones appear in the TCRdb table, and some are missing; sequencing was by immunoSEQ multiplex PCR. The sample has 150,000 to 200,000 clones, over 70% seen once; the top ten hold less than 3%. Sample: peripheral blood, taken on day 0 of MenACWY control vaccination. The receptors derive from an adult in good health.

The rearrangement joins TRBV19 to TRBJ1-6; no firm D call. Germline values: CDR1 LNHDA, CDR2 SQIVND (reference sequence). The CDR3 is 14 amino acids. V was trimmed by 3 bases and J by 7 bases, leaving 10 bases between them. CDR3 sequence (DNA): TGTGCCAGTAGTATGGTAGAGGAGAATTCACCCCTCCACTTT. This sequence encodes CASSMVEENSPLHF.

The rearrangement joins TRBV2 to TRBJ2-2; D is possibly TRBD1 or TRBD2 (5 bases each). The length of the CDR3 is 14 residues. In germline, CDR1 is SNHLY, CDR2 FYNNEI. The V and J ends lost 6 bases and 3 bases respectively, with 11 bases between them. CDR3 sequence (DNA): TGTGCCAGCAGGTGGCGAGGGGACACCGGGGAGCTGTTTTTT. Its translation: CASRWRGDTGELFF.

In nucleotides, the CDR3 is TGTGCCAGCAGCCCCAGACAGGGCAGTGCAACTAATGAAAAACTGTTTTTT. The encoded protein is CASSPRQGSATNEKLFF. The chain uses TRBV4-2 and TRBJ1-4, with TRBD1 matching over 7 bases. Germline V CDR1 and CDR2: LGHNA, YNFKEQ. This CDR3 is built from 17 residues. Trimming cost V 4 bases and J 0 bases; bases outside gene matches: 8.

The gene calls are TRBV28 and TRBJ1-1; D is ambiguous. Trimming removed 3 bases from V and 1 base from J, with 3 bases in between. The CDR3 extends over 12 amino acids. Germline loops: CDR1 MDHEN, CDR2 SYDVKM. CDR3 sequence (DNA): TGTGCCAGCAGTTTCCAGAACACTGAAGCTTTCTTT. This codes for CASSFQNTEAFF.

The rearrangement uses TRBV5-4 and TRBJ2-5; no definite D call. Germline CDR1 and CDR2: SGHNT and YYREEE (reference sequence). V was shortened by 4 bases and J by 1 base, with 8 bases between the two germline ends. This CDR3 comprises 13 residues. The CDR3 DNA follows: TGTGCCAGCAGCAAACCGGCCCAAGAGACCCAGTACTTC. Translating gives CASSKPAQETQYF.

The chain employs TRBV12-3 or TRBV12-4 and TRBJ1-1, with D possibly being TRBD1 (6 bases). Trimming stripped 6 bases from V and 8 bases from J, with 16 bases between. This CDR3 comprises 13 residues. The CDR3 nucleotides are TGTGCCAGCAGCCCATTGAAAAGGGGGGAAGCTTTCTTT. Amino acid sequence: CASSPLKRGEAFF.

The chain combines TRBV5-1 with TRBJ1-2; 8 nucleotides match TRBD1. With V trimmed by 5 bases and J by 8 bases, 20 bases remained unmatched. The germline V gene encodes CDR1 SGHRS and CDR2 YFSETQ. CDR3 size: 17 residues. The DNA for the CDR3 is TGCGCCAGCAGTTTAGGGGACAGGAGGCCACCTACTGGGGGCTACACCTTC. It translates to CASSLGDRRPPTGGYTF. Based on the CDR3 plus reference TRBV5-1 and TRBJ1-2, the full variable domain is KAGVTQTPRYLIKTRGQQVTLSCSPISGHRSVSWYQQTPGQGLQFLFEYFSETQRNKGNFPGRFSGRQFSNSRSEMNVSTLELGDSALYLCASSLGDRRPPTGGYTFGSGTRLTVV.

In DNA form, the CDR3 reads TGCGCCAGCAGCTTGGTTCCAGGGGGCGACGAGCCCCAGCATTTT. The encoded protein is CASSLVPGGDEPQHF. V gene TRBV5-1 combines with J gene TRBJ1-5; TRBD1 matches 8 bases. The V gene's germline CDR1 is SGHRS and CDR2 YFSETQ. The CDR3 loop spans 15 amino acids. The junction had 7 bases not matched to a gene; V was cut back by 0 bases and J by 8 bases. The full variable domain, its missing parts supplied by reference TRBV5-1 and TRBJ1-5, is KAGVTQTPRYLIKTRGQQVTLSCSPISGHRSVSWYQQTPGQGLQFLFEYFSETQRNKGNFPGRFSGRQFSNSRSEMNVSTLELGDSALYLCASSLVPGGDEPQHFGDGTRLSIL.

The rearrangement joins TRBV7-6 to TRBJ2-7; D possibly matches TRBD1 or TRBD2 (5 bases each). Trimming removed 0 bases from V and 2 bases from J, with 11 bases in between. The CDR3 is made up of 15 amino acids. Looked up from germline, CDR1 is SGHVS and CDR2 is FNYEAQ. For the CDR3, the DNA is TGTGCCAGCAGCTTAGCTTTGGGGGAAACCTACGAGCAGTACTTC. It specifies CASSLALGETYEQYF. The variable domain in full, completed from reference TRBV7-6 and TRBJ2-7, reads GAGVSQSPRYKVTKRGQDVALRCDPISGHVSLYWYRQALGQGPEFLTYFNYEAQQDKSGLPNDRFSAERPEGSISTLTIQRTEQRDSAMYRCASSLALGETYEQYFGPGTRLTVT.

The genes are TRBV3-1 (or the pseudogene TRBV3-2) and TRBJ2-7; the D gene could be TRBD1 or TRBD2 (5 bases each). Germline-derived CDR1 and CDR2 are LGHDT and YNNKEL (reference sequence). The V and J ends lost 2 bases and 4 bases respectively, with 15 bases between them. This CDR3 has 15 residues. DNA for the CDR3: TGTGCCAGCAGCCAATTTGGGGGAGTAGGTTACGAGCAGTACTTC. The encoded protein is CASSQFGGVGYEQYF.

J is TRBJ2-2 and V is TRBV6-6; D might be TRBD2 (7 bases). This CDR3 has 16 amino acids. Trimming removed 2 bases at V and 9 bases at J, with 19 bases between. Germline CDR1 is MNHNY and CDR2 is SVGAGI (reference sequence). In DNA form, the CDR3 reads TGTGCCAGCAGTTACAGCCTAGGGGGAGGGATAAGGGAGCTGTTTTTT. It yields the protein CASSYSLGGGIRELFF.